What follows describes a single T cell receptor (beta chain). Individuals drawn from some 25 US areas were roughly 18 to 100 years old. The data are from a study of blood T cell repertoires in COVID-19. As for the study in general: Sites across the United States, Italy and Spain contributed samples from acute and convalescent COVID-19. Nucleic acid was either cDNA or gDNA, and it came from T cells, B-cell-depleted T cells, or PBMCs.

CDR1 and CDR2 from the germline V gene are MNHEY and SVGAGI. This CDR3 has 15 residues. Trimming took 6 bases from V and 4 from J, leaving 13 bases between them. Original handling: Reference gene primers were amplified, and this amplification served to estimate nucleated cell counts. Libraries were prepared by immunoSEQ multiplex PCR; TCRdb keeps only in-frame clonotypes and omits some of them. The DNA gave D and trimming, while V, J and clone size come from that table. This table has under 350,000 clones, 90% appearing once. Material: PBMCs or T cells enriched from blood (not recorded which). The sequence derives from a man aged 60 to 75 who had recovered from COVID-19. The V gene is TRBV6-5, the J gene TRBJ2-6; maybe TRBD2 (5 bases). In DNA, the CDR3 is TGTGCCAGCAGAGCTGGGGAGTCCGGGGCCAACGTCCTGACTTTC. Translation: CASRAGESGANVLTF.